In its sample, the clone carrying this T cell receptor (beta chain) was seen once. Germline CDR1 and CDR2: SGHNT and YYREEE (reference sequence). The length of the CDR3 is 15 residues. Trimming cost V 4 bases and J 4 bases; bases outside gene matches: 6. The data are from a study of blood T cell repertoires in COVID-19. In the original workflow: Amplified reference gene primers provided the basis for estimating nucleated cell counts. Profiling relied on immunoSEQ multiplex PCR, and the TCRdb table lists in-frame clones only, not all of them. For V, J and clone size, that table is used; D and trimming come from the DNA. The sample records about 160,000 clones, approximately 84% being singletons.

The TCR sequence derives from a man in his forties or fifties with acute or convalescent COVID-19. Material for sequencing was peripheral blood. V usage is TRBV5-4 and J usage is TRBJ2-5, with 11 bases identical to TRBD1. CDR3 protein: CASSPGDRGSETQYF. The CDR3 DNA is TGTGCCAGCAGCCCAGGGGACAGGGGGTCAGAGACCCAGTACTTC.